This T cell receptor (beta chain) was recorded in a study of cytomegalovirus exposure and HLA in healthy donors. Study details: Earlier, some 180 million T cells were analyzed, and around 100 million unique TCR beta sequences were found among them.

Germline V gene lookup returns CDR1 MNHEY and CDR2 SVGAGI. With V trimmed by 0 bases and J by 2 bases, 2 bases remained unmatched. The CDR3 consists of 15 residues. It was with 60 Vbeta and 13 Jbeta primers that the PCR ran. TCRdb keeps only in-frame clones here, not all; method: immunoSEQ multiplex PCR. Seen here are about 94,000 clones, approximately 77% observed once, and the top ten hold about a tenth. Study-level results: Reports credit the classifier with highly specific, highly sensitive diagnosis of cytomegalovirus status. It was likely that a cluster of highly shared sequence variants was a sequencing artifact.

A remark on this clone: Its target is not known. The same CDR3 also results from other DNA sequences found in this sample.

The receptor comes from a human donor in good health. This chain connects TRBV6-5 to TRBJ2-7; 9 nucleotides align to TRBD1. The source material was PBMCs. The CDR3 sequence: CASSYSRDRAYEQYF. The CDR3 bases are TGTGCCAGCAGTTACTCGAGGGACAGGGCCTACGAGCAGTACTTC.